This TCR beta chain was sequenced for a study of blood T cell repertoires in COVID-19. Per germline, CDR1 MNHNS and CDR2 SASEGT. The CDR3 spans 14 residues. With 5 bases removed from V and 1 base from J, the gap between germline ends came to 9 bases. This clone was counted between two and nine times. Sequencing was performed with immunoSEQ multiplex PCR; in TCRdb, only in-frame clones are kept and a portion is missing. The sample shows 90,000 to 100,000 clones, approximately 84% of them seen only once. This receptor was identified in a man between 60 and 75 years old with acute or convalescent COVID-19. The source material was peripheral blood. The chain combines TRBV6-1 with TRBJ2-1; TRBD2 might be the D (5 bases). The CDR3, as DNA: TGTGCCAGCAGTTCTAGCTCGTCCTACAATGAGCAGTTCTTC. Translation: CASSSSSSYNEQFF.